This TCR beta chain was retrieved from a study of shared T cell receptors in the human thymus. V was shortened by 5 bases and J by 1 base, with 18 bases between the two germline ends. CDR3 length equals 18 residues. Per the germline V gene, CDR1 is LGHNT and CDR2 is FRNRAP. Measured with immunoSEQ multiplex PCR; TCRdb has only the in-frame clones, and not every one. The sample has hundreds of thousands of clones, 80% to 90% seen once. This sample also belongs to another study, concerning human thymus T cells.

Sequencing was carried out using thymocytes. This TCR was sampled from a boy under two years old with a congenital heart defect. V usage is TRBV12-5 and J usage is TRBJ2-6, with D possibly TRBD2 on 7 matching bases. CDR3 DNA: TGTGCTAGTGGTCCTCAAGGGGGGGGACCGTCTGGGGCCAACGTCCTGACTTTC. It codes for CASGPQGGGPSGANVLTF.